This is a list of T cell receptor beta chains from one sample in a study of cytomegalovirus exposure and HLA in healthy donors. The protocol was immunoSEQ multiplex PCR, while the TCRdb copy is restricted to in-frame clones and leaves out a portion. Here the sample spans some 84,000 clones, around 78% being singletons. Material: PBMCs. These receptor sequences come from a male donor in good health and CMV-seropositive. The CDR3 runs from the conserved cysteine through the conserved F or W. The D gene is left open where the match is weak. Size is stated for part of the rows, as once, few or many counts, or as a class when the clone is expanded.

>NA|NA|TRBV18|TRBJ2-3|16
CASSRTQGLSTDTQYF
TGTGCCAGCTCACGAACCCAGGGGTTAAGCACAGATACGCAGTATTTT
>TRBD2|NA|TRBV6-4|TRBJ2-2|17
CASSRTAGGPNTGELFF
TGTGCCAGCAGTAGAACAGCGGGAGGACCGAACACCGGGGAGCTGTTTTTT
>TRBD2|NA|TRBV5-4|TRBJ2-6|14
CAATRGVGANVLTF
TGTGCCGCCACTCGGGGGGTTGGGGCCAACGTCCTGACTTTC
>NA|NA|TRBV19|TRBJ2-7|13
CASSTGLSYEQYF
TGTGCCAGTAGTACAGGTTTGTCCTACGAGCAGTACTTC
>NA|few|TRBV6-4|TRBJ2-1|13
CASSDSQVNEQFF
TGTGCCAGCAGTGACTCACAAGTGAATGAGCAGTTCTTC
>TRBD2|NA|TRBV7-2|TRBJ2-7|14
CASRVSGSSYEQYF
TGTGCCAGCAGAGTTAGCGGGAGCTCCTACGAGCAGTACTTC
>TRBD2|few|TRBV7-2|TRBJ2-1|17
CASSYPPGLAGGNEQFF
TGTGCCAGCAGCTATCCTCCGGGACTAGCGGGAGGTAATGAGCAGTTCTTC
>TRBD1|NA|TRBV28|TRBJ1-5|15
CASSPTDRGRQPQHF
TGTGCCAGCAGTCCAACGGACAGGGGGCGTCAGCCCCAGCATTTT
>TRBD2|NA|TRBV6-1|TRBJ2-7|17
CASSALRASGGSYEQYF
TGTGCCAGCAGTGCGTTAAGGGCGTCGGGGGGCTCCTACGAGCAGTACTTC
>TRBD2|NA|TRBV5-4|TRBJ2-7|14
CASSRTSGSLEQYF
TGTGCCAGCAGTCGGACTAGCGGGAGTCTCGAGCAGTACTTC
>TRBD1|NA|TRBV7-9|TRBJ2-7|11
CASGQFYEQYF
TGTGCTTCGGGACAGTTCTACGAGCAGTACTTC
>TRBD1|NA|TRBV6-1|TRBJ2-3|14
CASSTGTGTDTQYF
TGTGCCAGCAGTACCGGGACAGGCACAGATACGCAGTATTTT
>NA|NA|TRBV27|TRBJ1-4|14
CASSSGLLGEKLFF
TGTGCCAGCAGTTCGGGGTTATTAGGGGAAAAACTGTTTTTT
>TRBD2|once|TRBV6-1|TRBJ2-1|17
CASSELIGRALNNEQFF
TGTGCCAGCAGTGAATTGATCGGGAGGGCCTTAAACAATGAGCAGTTCTTC
>TRBD1|few|TRBV6-5|TRBJ2-7|13
CASSFGTGGEQYF
TGTGCCAGCAGTTTCGGGACAGGGGGCGAGCAGTACTTC
>NA|NA|TRBV30|TRBJ1-1|13
CAWSVRENTEAFF
TGTGCCTGGAGTGTACGCGAGAACACTGAAGCTTTCTTT
>TRBD2|NA|TRBV29-1|TRBJ2-7|13
CSVDGGVKTEQYF
TGCAGCGTCGACGGGGGGGTGAAAACCGAGCAGTACTTC
>TRBD1|NA|TRBV7-8|TRBJ1-1|15
CASSLGQGANTEAFF
TGTGCCAGCAGCTTAGGACAGGGGGCAAACACTGAAGCTTTCTTT
>TRBD2|once|TRBV5-1|TRBJ2-7|13
CASSGGRAYEQYF
TGCGCCAGCAGTGGCGGGAGGGCCTACGAGCAGTACTTC
>NA|NA|TRBV19|TRBJ1-1|13
CASGEASGTEAFF
TGTGCCAGTGGGGAGGCTTCGGGCACTGAAGCTTTCTTT
>NA|NA|TRBV6-5|TRBJ2-1|11
CASWGGRRQFF
TGTGCCAGCTGGGGCGGACGTAGGCAGTTCTTC
>NA|few|TRBV5-8|TRBJ2-7|19
CASSFIDSAWLKGLYEQYF
TGTGCCAGCAGCTTCATAGACTCAGCGTGGCTGAAGGGGCTCTACGAGCAGTACTTC
>NA|NA|TRBV7-9|TRBJ2-2|15
CASSTRDRDTGELFF
TGTGCCAGCAGCACACGTGACCGGGACACCGGGGAGCTGTTTTTT
>NA|NA|TRBV4-3|TRBJ2-7|15
CASSRIQGDSYEQYF
TGCGCCAGCAGCCGAATACAGGGTGACTCCTACGAGCAGTACTTC
>NA|NA|TRBV18|TRBJ1-1|14
CASSTSGGFTEAFF
TGTGCCAGCTCTACCTCCGGGGGTTTCACTGAAGCTTTCTTT
>NA|NA|TRBV15|TRBJ1-5|13
CATSTTQGQPQHF
TGTGCCACCAGCACGACCCAGGGCCAGCCCCAGCATTTT
>TRBD2|once|TRBV10-3|TRBJ2-5|13
CAIQREGSETQYF
TGTGCCATCCAGCGGGAGGGGTCAGAGACCCAGTACTTC
>NA|NA|TRBV4-1|TRBJ2-7|15
CASSQARQKTYEQYF
TGCGCCAGCAGCCAAGCTCGACAGAAAACCTACGAGCAGTACTTC
>TRBD1|medium-sized|TRBV9|TRBJ1-1|11
CASSVRGQAFF
TGTGCCAGCAGCGTAAGGGGGCAAGCTTTCTTT
>TRBD1|once|TRBV5-4|TRBJ1-2|17
CASRRSARGQGNYGYTF
TGTGCCAGCAGGCGGTCGGCCCGGGGACAGGGAAACTATGGCTACACCTTC
>TRBD1|few|TRBV6-5|TRBJ1-5|13
CATGWDRYQPQHF
TGTGCCACCGGGTGGGACAGGTATCAGCCCCAGCATTTT
>TRBD2|NA|TRBV18|TRBJ2-1|15
CASSQGLAGAGEQFF
TGTGCCAGCTCACAGGGACTAGCGGGAGCAGGTGAGCAGTTCTTC
>TRBD2|once|TRBV9|TRBJ2-4|17
CASSAGTSGDPQYIQYF
TGTGCCAGCAGCGCAGGGACTAGCGGAGACCCCCAGTACATTCAGTACTTC
>TRBD1|NA|TRBV15|TRBJ2-7|24
CATQGDIVVCFIALSPSVNYEQYF
TGTGCCACCCAGGGGGATATTGTTGTGTGTTTTATCGCCTTATCGCCCTCAGTAAACTACGAGCAGTACTTC
>TRBD1|NA|TRBV6-5|TRBJ2-7|15
CASSYYGTGGGKQYF
TGTGCCAGCAGTTACTACGGGACAGGGGGGGGAAAGCAGTACTTC
>TRBD1|NA|TRBV7-9|TRBJ1-1|15
CASSLKGQGATEAFF
TGTGCCAGCAGCTTAAAGGGACAGGGGGCCACTGAAGCTTTCTTT
>TRBD2|once|TRBV7-2|TRBJ2-7|15
CASSLVASGTYEQYF
TGTGCCAGCAGCTTAGTAGCTAGCGGGACCTACGAGCAGTACTTC
>NA|NA|TRBV11-1|TRBJ2-7|17
CASSSSGFGPSSYEQYF
TGTGCCAGCAGCTCTTCGGGGTTCGGGCCGAGCTCCTACGAGCAGTACTTC
>NA|once|TRBV28|TRBJ2-7|15
CASSPTGWYVDEQYF
TGTGCCAGCAGTCCTACAGGGTGGTATGTTGACGAGCAGTACTTC
>NA|once|TRBV18|TRBJ1-2|14
CASALAGPNYGYTF
TGTGCCAGCGCCCTGGCGGGGCCCAACTATGGCTACACCTTC
>NA|NA|TRBV6-1|TRBJ1-4|12
CASSRVGEKLFF
TGTGCCAGCTCCCGGGTCGGTGAAAAACTGTTTTTT
>TRBD2|NA|TRBV7-2|TRBJ2-1|15
CASSPSGQGYNEQFF
TGTGCCAGCAGCCCTAGCGGGCAGGGGTACAATGAGCAGTTCTTC
>TRBD2|NA|TRBV30|TRBJ2-2|23
CAWRSFLASGRAGFTPNTGELFF
TGTGCCTGGAGGTCCTTTTTGGCTAGCGGGAGGGCCGGATTCACACCGAACACCGGGGAGCTGTTTTTT
>TRBD2|NA|TRBV2|TRBJ2-1|15
CASSRRTSGNNEQFF
TGTGCCAGCAGTCGAAGGACTAGCGGCAACAATGAGCAGTTCTTC
>NA|NA|TRBV5-1|TRBJ2-1|14
CASSLEAMGDEQFF
TGCGCCAGCAGCTTGGAAGCGATGGGAGATGAGCAGTTCTTC
>TRBD1|few|TRBV18|TRBJ1-1|16
CASSPGQGRGGTEAFF
TGTGCCAGCTCACCAGGACAGGGACGAGGTGGAACTGAAGCTTTCTTT
>NA|NA|TRBV14|TRBJ1-2|13
CASSQPGHYGYTF
TGTGCCAGCAGCCAACCAGGGCACTATGGCTACACCTTC
>NA|NA|TRBV5-1|TRBJ1-1|14
CASSLDSLNTEAFF
TGCGCCAGCAGCTTGGACAGCCTGAACACTGAAGCTTTCTTT
>NA|NA|TRBV18|TRBJ2-3|17
CASSKVTNRRSTDTQYF
TGTGCCAGCTCAAAGGTCACAAATCGGAGGAGCACAGATACGCAGTATTTT
>TRBD2|NA|TRBV7-9|TRBJ2-3|16
CASSYLGREVTDTQYF
TGTGCCAGCAGTTACTTGGGGCGGGAGGTAACTGATACGCAGTATTTT
>TRBD1|NA|TRBV28|TRBJ1-2|15
CASSEYGGQGGGYTF
TGTGCCAGCAGTGAATACGGGGGACAGGGTGGGGGCTACACCTTC